This TCR beta chain was sequenced for a study of graft-versus-host responses after intestinal transplantation. Looking at the study overall: Once they had received anti-thymocyte globulin induction, all recipients took tacrolimus and steroids for two to three years.

The protocol was immunoSEQ multiplex PCR, while the TCRdb copy is restricted to in-frame clones and leaves out a portion. The table includes about 97,000 clones, over 75% detected once. Study-wide points: Association was observed between peak circulating GvH clone levels and early post-transplant HvG declines.

Worth noting for this clone: The antigen is not known.

The CDR3 contains 15 residues. Trimming took 4 bases from V and 0 from J, leaving 9 bases between them. CDR1 SGHNT and CDR2 YENEEA come from the germline V gene. This rearrangement joins TRBV11-3 to TRBJ2-2; D unresolved. The sample was PBMCs, taken approximately 420 days after intestinal transplant. The TCR comes from a human patient who received an intestinal transplant, so some T cells may come from the graft donor. CDR3 sequence (DNA): TGTGCCAGCAGCTCGCCTCATGCGAACACCGGGGAGCTGTTTTTT. Its translation: CASSSPHANTGELFF.